These 17 T cell receptor beta chains came from one sample sequenced in a study of glioma-infiltrating T cells. Using RNA template, CDR3s of TCR alpha and beta were amplified with iRepertoire arm-PCR. TCRdb analysed the multiplex PCR reads with MiXCR anew, one entry per CDR3 protein. The sample carries approximately 100,000 distinct CDR3 sequences, roughly 30% recorded once. Sequenced input: glioma tissue, nonneoplastic brain tissue, or PBMCs (not recorded which). These receptor sequences come from a human donor with low-grade glioma or glioblastoma, undergoing nonglioma brain surgery, or in good health (not recorded which).

This clonotype has a count of ten or more. J is TRBJ2-5 and V is TRBV6-2 or TRBV6-3; 8 bases match TRBD2. V trimming: 0 bases; J trimming: 3 bases; junction bases outside the gene matches: 6. CDR3 size: 16 residues. Germline V lookup: CDR1 MNHEY, CDR2 SVGEGT. The CDR3 bases are TGTGCCAGCAGTTACTCGAAGGGACTAGGAAAAGAGACCCAGTACTTC. This translates into CASSYSKGLGKETQYF.

This clonotype was seen many times. This rearrangement joins TRBV28 to TRBJ1-5; no clear D gene. Trimming left V 4 bases short and J 0 bases short, with 16 bases between. CDR1 is MDHEN and CDR2 is SYDVKM in the germline V gene. The CDR3 runs to 17 residues. The CDR3 reads CASSSPGAGDSNQPQHF. In nucleotides, the CDR3 is TGTGCCAGCAGTTCGCCTGGTGCGGGCGATAGCAATCAGCCCCAGCATTTT.

In its sample, this clonotype was seen many times. The chain couples TRBV20-1 to TRBJ1-2, with 8 bases fitting TRBD1. The CDR3 extends over 16 amino acids. The ends lost 8 bases at V and 2 bases at J; junction bases unmatched: 16. The germline gives CDR1 DFQATT, CDR2 SNEGSKA (reference sequence). In DNA, the CDR3 is TGCAGTCAACTCAGGACAGGGAGGCGTGAGAACTATGGCTACACCTTC. Encoded protein: CSQLRTGRRENYGYTF.

This clonotype was seen ten or more times. This chain uses TRBV12-3 or TRBV12-4 with TRBJ1-1; weak D call: TRBD1 (5 bases). The CDR3 consists of 14 residues. V dropped 2 bases and J dropped 0 bases, with 7 bases sitting between them. The CDR3 reads CASSLWGLNTEAFF. The CDR3 nucleotides are TGTGCCAGCAGTTTATGGGGCCTGAACACTGAAGCTTTCTTT.

Worth noting for this clonotype: Possible read error: a much larger clone is one base away. The chain recombines TRBV20-1 with TRBJ2-1; D is unclear. Germline CDR1 reads DFQATT; CDR2 reads SNEGSKA (reference sequence). The CDR3 covers 17 residues. CDR3 region: CIARAPYQLTVYNEQFF. The DNA of the CDR3 is TGCATTGCTAGGGCACCCTACCAACTCACAGTCTACAATGAGCAGTTCTTC.

V usage is TRBV12-3 or TRBV12-4 and J usage is TRBJ1-2; D is undetermined. CDR3 length equals 11 residues. V was shortened by 3 bases and J by 6 bases, with 5 bases between the two germline ends. CDR3 amino acids: CASSFGDGYTF. In DNA form, the CDR3 reads TGTGCCAGCAGTTTCGGGGATGGCTACACCTTC.

This clonotype occurred a few times. The gene calls are TRBV11-2 and TRBJ1-2; D remains ambiguous. Per the germline V gene, CDR1 is SGHAT and CDR2 is FQNNGV. There are 14 residues in the CDR3. The V and J ends lost 3 bases and 4 bases respectively, with 12 bases between them. The CDR3 nucleotides read TGTGCCAGCAGCTTGACAAACCCCCCCTATGGCTACACCTTC. It yields the protein CASSLTNPPYGYTF.

A word on this clonotype: The junction does not match germline at one end; this may be a read error. The chain employs TRBV14 and TRBJ1-2; D not certain. Looked up from germline, CDR1 is SGHDN and CDR2 is FVKESK. The length of the CDR3 is 16 residues. CDR3 sequence: CASSRGGGKVLYGYSF. The CDR3 coding sequence is TGTGCCAGCAGCCGGGGTGGAGGGAAAGTGCTCTATGGCTACAGCTTC. Using reference TRBV14 and TRBJ1-2 for the parts outside the CDR3, the full variable domain is EAGVTQFPSHSVIEKGQTVTLRCDPISGHDNLYWYRRVMGKEIKFLLHFVKESKQDESGMPNNRFLAERTGGTYSTLKVQPAELEDSGVYFCASSRGGGKVLYGYSFGSGTRLTVV.

This clonotype came up many times. The chain is built from TRBV19 and TRBJ2-3, with 7 bases fitting TRBD1. V was clipped by 3 bases and J by 4 bases; unmatched bases: 7. The CDR3 contains 15 residues. Germline loops: CDR1 LNHDA, CDR2 SQIVND (reference sequence). The CDR3 protein is CASSMNRGLSDTQYF. CDR3 DNA: TGTGCCAGTAGTATGAACAGGGGTTTATCAGATACGCAGTATTTT. Drawing the rest from reference TRBV19 and TRBJ2-3, the complete variable domain is DGGITQSPKYLFRKEGQNVTLSCEQNLNHDAMYWYRQDPGQGLRLIYYSQIVNDFQKGDIAEGYSVSREKKESFPLTVTSAQKNPTAFYLCASSMNRGLSDTQYFGPGTRLTVL.

This clonotype was recorded many times. The V call is TRBV7-6, the J call TRBJ2-3; no clear D gene. Per the germline V gene, CDR1 is SGHVS and CDR2 is FNYEAQ. The CDR3 covers 14 residues. The V gene lost 0 bases and the J gene lost 6 bases, with 10 bases spanning the gap. The CDR3 coding sequence is TGTGCCAGCAGCTTAGCGCCCAGCGAGGATACGCAGTATTTT. The encoded protein is CASSLAPSEDTQYF.

The chain uses TRBV7-3 and TRBJ2-6, with 7 bases that match TRBD1. Trimming cost V 8 bases and J 0 bases; bases outside gene matches: 10. The CDR3 extends over 17 amino acids. Germline-derived CDR1 and CDR2 are SGHTA and FQGTGA. The CDR3 DNA reads as TGTGCCAGCGGCCCAACAGGGGTTTACTCTGGGGCCAACGTCCTGACTTTC. This codes for CASGPTGVYSGANVLTF.

Notes on this clonotype: One base away lies a much larger clone, so this may be a sequencing read error. The V gene is TRBV28, the J gene TRBJ2-6; D ambiguous. Germline-derived CDR1 and CDR2 are MDHEN and SYDVKM. There are 14 residues in the CDR3. The chain's CDR3 is CASKVDSVANVLTF. DNA for the CDR3: TGTGCCAGCAAAGTAGATTCTGTGGCCAACGTCCTGACTTTC.

This clonotype appeared many times. The chain is built from TRBV27 and TRBJ2-6, with TRBD2 matching 7 bases. CDR1 is MNHEY and CDR2 is SMNVEV in the germline V gene (reference sequence). The CDR3 extends over 18 amino acids. Losses at the gene ends were 6 bases for V and 2 bases for J; bases not matched to a gene: 13. CDR3 sequence (DNA): TGTGCCAGCAGGATTATCAGCGGGGCATGGCCTGGGGCCAACGTCCTGACTTTC. It specifies CASRIISGAWPGANVLTF.

The count of this clonotype is one. In nucleotides, the CDR3 is TGCAGAGTCACAGGGGGCACAGATACGCAGTATTTT. Residues: CRVTGGTDTQYF. The chain is built from TRBV29-1 and TRBJ2-3, with 7 positions matching TRBD1. The CDR3 is 12 residues long. The germline V gene has CDR1 SQVTM and CDR2 ANQGSEA.

This chain connects TRBV7-9 to TRBJ1-6, with TRBD1 matching over 8 bases. Germline CDR1 and CDR2: SEHNR and FQNEAQ (reference sequence). The length of the CDR3 is 15 residues. V lost 9 bases, J lost 5 bases, and 9 bases stayed unmatched. CDR3: CARSQDRADNSPLHF. DNA of the CDR3: TGTGCCAGAAGCCAGGACAGGGCTGATAATTCACCCCTCCACTTT.

This clonotype was recorded many times. The gene calls are TRBV7-2 and TRBJ1-2; D ambiguous. Germline V lookup: CDR1 SGHTA, CDR2 FQGNSA. CDR3 length: 13 amino acids. Trimming pared 7 bases from V and 5 bases from J, leaving 14 bases between. CDR3 region: CASTLEGRYGYTF. CDR3 nucleotides: TGTGCCAGCACCCTGGAAGGGAGGTATGGCTACACCTTC.

This clonotype has a count of ten or more. The V call is TRBV6-1, the J call TRBJ2-7; a weak D match, TRBD2 (5 bases). The CDR3 spans 14 residues. Looked up from germline, CDR1 is MNHNS and CDR2 is SASEGT. Trimming took 5 bases from V and 2 from J, leaving 13 bases between them. DNA of the CDR3: TGTGCCAGCAGTCTCTCCGGGAATCCCTACGAGCAGTACTTC. Protein sequence: CASSLSGNPYEQYF.